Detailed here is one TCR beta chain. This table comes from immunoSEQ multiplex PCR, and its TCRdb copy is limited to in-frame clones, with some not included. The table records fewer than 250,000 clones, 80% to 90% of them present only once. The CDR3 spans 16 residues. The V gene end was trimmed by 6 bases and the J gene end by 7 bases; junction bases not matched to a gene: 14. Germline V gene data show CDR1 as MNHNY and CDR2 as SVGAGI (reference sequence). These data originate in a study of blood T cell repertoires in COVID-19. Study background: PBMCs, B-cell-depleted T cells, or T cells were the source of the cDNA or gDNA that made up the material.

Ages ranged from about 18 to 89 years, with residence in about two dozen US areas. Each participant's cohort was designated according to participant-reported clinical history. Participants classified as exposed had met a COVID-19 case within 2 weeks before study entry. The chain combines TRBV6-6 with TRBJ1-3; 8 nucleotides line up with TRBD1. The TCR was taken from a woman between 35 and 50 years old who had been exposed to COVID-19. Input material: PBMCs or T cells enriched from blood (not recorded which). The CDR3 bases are TGTGCCAGCAGACGATCGGGCACAGGGGGGATTAACACCATATATTTT. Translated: CASRRSGTGGINTIYF.